The 23 T cell receptor beta chains presented below share a single source sample, sequenced in a study of siplizumab effects on memory and regulatory T cells. Sequencing used immunoSEQ multiplex PCR; TCRdb keeps in-frame clones, though not all of them. The repertoire holds around 82,000 clones, with around 93% as singletons. Sequencing input: CD8+ T cells sorted from blood. Every receptor here comes from a human donor in good health.

The rearrangement links TRBV6-1 to TRBJ2-1; D is ambiguous. Trimming left V 8 bases short and J 7 bases short, with 15 bases between. Per germline, CDR1 MNHNS and CDR2 SASEGT. The CDR3 spans 13 residues. DNA for the CDR3: TGTGCCAGCGGCGGTTCTCTCGGGAATGAGCAGTTCTTC. Translation gives CASGGSLGNEQFF.

This chain links TRBV30 with TRBJ2-1; a weak D match, TRBD2 (6 bases). V lost 5 bases and J lost 5, with 13 bases in between. The CDR3 has 13 residues. The germline V gene has CDR1 GTSNPN and CDR2 SVGIG (reference sequence). CDR3 region: CAWGLGTHNEQFF. The CDR3 DNA reads TGTGCCTGGGGGCTCGGGACTCACAATGAGCAGTTCTTC.

The chain employs TRBV19 and TRBJ2-6, with D perhaps TRBD1 (5 bases). The germline V gene has CDR1 LNHDA and CDR2 SQIVND (reference sequence). CDR3 length: 15 residues. Deletions cut 6 bases from V and 3 bases from J, with 12 bases between. The DNA for the CDR3 is TGTGCCAGTAGGGATGACAGTCATGGGGCCAACGTCCTGACTTTC. The encoded protein is CASRDDSHGANVLTF.

This chain links TRBV4-2 with TRBJ2-7; D is unresolved. CDR1 and CDR2 from the germline V gene are LGHNA and YNFKEQ. Deletions cut 3 bases from V and 9 bases from J, with 12 bases between. The CDR3 spans 12 residues. CDR3 protein: CASSQVDQVQYF. CDR3 in DNA: TGTGCCAGCAGCCAGGTAGACCAGGTGCAGTACTTC.

The chain carries TRBV28 and TRBJ1-2, with 10 positions matching TRBD1. The germline V gene encodes CDR1 MDHEN and CDR2 SYDVKM. V was clipped by 9 bases and J by 4 bases; unmatched bases: 11. The CDR3 has 15 amino acids. DNA of the CDR3: TGTGCCAGTCGATCAAGGACAGGGGGTAGCTATGGCTACACCTTC. Residues: CASRSRTGGSYGYTF.

A single count supports this clone. The chain employs TRBV7-8 and TRBJ2-3; D is unresolved. This CDR3 region has 11 residues. The V gene lost 3 bases and the J gene lost 3 bases, with 1 base spanning the gap. Germline lookup yields CDR1 SGHVS and CDR2 FQNEAQ. The CDR3 spells CASSLTDTQYF. CDR3 sequence (DNA): TGTGCCAGCAGCTTGACAGATACGCAGTATTTT.

The genes are TRBV5-4 and TRBJ2-1, with D tentatively TRBD2 (6 bases). The CDR3 is 12 amino acids. Germline CDR1 SGHNT, CDR2 YYREEE (reference sequence). V lost 4 bases to trimming and J lost 10 bases, with 12 bases between them. The CDR3 nucleotides read TGTGCCAGCAGCCACACGGCGGGGGAGCAGTTCTTC. Its translation is CASSHTAGEQFF.

This clone appeared a few times. The genes are TRBV7-9 and TRBJ2-7; unclear D gene. Germline CDR1 reads SEHNR; CDR2 reads FQNEAQ (reference sequence). This CDR3 is 13 amino acids long. Trimming removed 8 bases from V and 2 bases from J, with 13 bases in between. CDR3 DNA: TGTGCCAGCCGTGGTTTGGCCCCCTACGAGCAGTACTTC. Protein sequence: CASRGLAPYEQYF. Filled out from reference TRBV7-9 and TRBJ2-7, the complete variable domain reads DTGVSQNPRHKITKRGQNVTFRCDPISEHNRLYWYRQTLGQGPEFLTYFQNEAQLEKSRLLSDRFSAERPKGSFSTLEIQRTEQGDSAMYLCASRGLAPYEQYFGPGTRLTVT.

This chain links TRBV9 with TRBJ2-1; 12 bases line up with TRBD2. CDR3 length equals 16 residues. With 3 bases clipped from V and 5 bases from J, the junction kept 6 bases outside the gene matches. CDR1 and CDR2 (germline): SGDLS, YYNGEE. In DNA, the CDR3 is TGTGCCAGCAGCGGGTCGACTAGCGGGGGCAACAATGAGCAGTTCTTC. Its translation: CASSGSTSGGNNEQFF.

The chain uses TRBV11-2 and TRBJ1-4; unclear D gene. This CDR3 has 14 amino acids. Trimming cost V 1 base and J 2 bases, with 5 bases left between them. The germline CDR1 and CDR2 sequences are SGHAT and FQNNGV. CDR3 DNA: TGTGCCAGCAGCTTAGTAGGGACTAATGAAAAACTGTTTTTT. Amino acid sequence: CASSLVGTNEKLFF.

The V and J genes are TRBV7-8 and TRBJ1-5; D not resolved. V was shortened by 0 bases and J by 5 bases, with 2 bases between the two germline ends. This CDR3 spans 12 amino acids. CDR1 is SGHVS and CDR2 is FQNEAQ in the germline V gene. For the CDR3, the DNA is TGTGCCAGCAGCTTAGCGGATCAGCCCCAGCATTTT. Protein product: CASSLADQPQHF.

A remark on this clone: Other DNA sequences in the same sample also yield this CDR3. The CDR3 nucleotides are TGTGCCAGCAGCGTAGGAGGGAGGACTGAAGCTTTCTTT. Its translation is CASSVGGRTEAFF. J is TRBJ1-1 and V is TRBV9; D unclear. The CDR3 is made up of 13 amino acids. Deletions cut 0 bases from V and 5 bases from J, with 8 bases between. The germline V gene has CDR1 SGDLS and CDR2 YYNGEE.

The chain carries TRBV30 and TRBJ1-1, with D hard to call. Trimming removed 0 bases at V and 1 base at J, with 3 bases between. Germline loops: CDR1 GTSNPN, CDR2 SVGIG (reference sequence). This CDR3 region has 12 residues. As DNA, the CDR3 is TGTGCCTGGAGTGTGTCGAACACTGAAGCTTTCTTT. Encoded protein: CAWSVSNTEAFF.

The chain couples TRBV12-5 to TRBJ2-7, with 7 positions matching TRBD2. J gave up 2 bases and V 7 bases, and 11 bases lay outside the gene matches. Germline V lookup: CDR1 LGHNT, CDR2 FRNRAP. This CDR3 is 15 amino acids long. DNA for the CDR3: TGTGCTAGTGCCGTTACCAGCGGGGTCGCCTACGAGCAGTACTTC. This encodes CASAVTSGVAYEQYF.

The chain has TRBV4-1 and TRBJ2-3, with unresolved D. The V and J ends lost 1 base and 2 bases respectively, with 7 bases between them. The CDR3 is 14 residues long. Germline V gene sequence: CDR1 MGHRA, CDR2 YSYEKL. The DNA of the CDR3 is TGCGCCAGCAGCCAAGTTAGGGACACAGATACGCAGTATTTT. It is translated as CASSQVRDTDTQYF.

The CDR3: CASSSSPFGTTDTQYF. DNA for the CDR3: TGTGCCAGCAGTTCAAGCCCATTTGGGACCACAGATACGCAGTATTTT. The J gene is TRBJ2-3, the V gene TRBV27, with D perhaps matching TRBD1 or TRBD2 (5 bases each). The CDR3 totals 16 residues. V shed 4 bases and J shed 2 bases, with 16 bases lying between them. Germline CDR1 reads MNHEY; CDR2 reads SMNVEV (reference sequence).

The chain carries TRBV6-1 and TRBJ1-1, with D unresolved. Trimming took 0 bases from V and 5 from J, leaving 13 bases between them. The germline gives CDR1 MNHNS, CDR2 SASEGT. The CDR3 loop spans 15 amino acids. The CDR3 region has the DNA TGTGCCAGCAGTGAAGCTCGGGGTTTAAGAACTGAAGCTTTCTTT. The encoded protein is CASSEARGLRTEAFF.

J is TRBJ2-3 and V is TRBV6-5; 8 bases align to TRBD1. Germline lookup yields CDR1 MNHEY and CDR2 SVGAGI. Unmatched junction bases numbered 1, after V lost 4 bases and J lost 4 bases. This CDR3 spans 13 amino acids. The CDR3 DNA follows: TGTGCCAGCAGTTGGGGACAGGCAGATACGCAGTATTTT. Its translation: CASSWGQADTQYF.

The chain carries TRBV27 and TRBJ1-1, with no clear D. V gave up 4 bases and J gave up 7 bases, with 16 bases separating them. Germline assignment: CDR1 MNHEY and CDR2 SMNVEV (reference sequence). This CDR3 region has 14 residues. This chain's CDR3 is CASSSPSYRDEAFF. CDR3 DNA sequence: TGTGCCAGCAGTTCGCCCAGTTATCGGGATGAAGCTTTCTTT.

Written as DNA, the CDR3 is TGTGCCAGTAGTATAACAGGGAGCACAGATACGCAGTATTTT. Translation gives CASSITGSTDTQYF. This chain links TRBV19 with TRBJ2-3, with a possible D match to TRBD1 (6 bases). Per germline, CDR1 LNHDA and CDR2 SQIVND (reference sequence). There are 14 residues in the CDR3. V dropped 2 bases and J dropped 0 bases, with 6 bases sitting between them.

The chain combines TRBV7-9 with TRBJ2-7; TRBD2 agrees at 12 bases. The junction had 11 bases not matched to a gene; V was cut back by 4 bases and J by 4 bases. The CDR3 has 17 residues. Germline V gene sequence: CDR1 SEHNR, CDR2 FQNEAQ (reference sequence). DNA of the CDR3: TGTGCCAGCAGCTCCCCAAACCTAGCGGGGGGGCTGTACGAGCAGTACTTC. It encodes CASSSPNLAGGLYEQYF.

V and J are TRBV6-5 and TRBJ1-2; possibly TRBD1 for D (6 bases). Germline V CDR1 and CDR2: MNHEY, SVGAGI. Deletions cut 3 bases from V and 9 bases from J, with 20 bases between. The CDR3 runs to 15 residues. CDR3 protein: CASSYRGGRVLSYTF. CDR3 in DNA: TGTGCCAGCAGTTATCGCGGGGGCAGAGTATTGAGCTACACCTTC.

In its sample, this clone was seen once. The chain joins TRBV6-5 to TRBJ1-5; no clear D gene. Germline V gene data show CDR1 as MNHEY and CDR2 as SVGAGI. The V gene lost 0 bases and the J gene lost 6 bases, with 6 bases spanning the gap. This CDR3 spans 13 amino acids. Written as DNA, the CDR3 is TGTGCCAGCAGTTACTCAGGGTCTCAGCCCCAGCATTTT. It codes for CASSYSGSQPQHF.